The clone carrying this TCR beta chain was recorded a few times. The antigen is undetermined. The entry originates in a study of high-grade serous ovarian cancer treatment subgroups. Study-wide background: Mean per sample: around 14,000 reads, 6,500 to 9,000 unique TCR beta rearrangements. Study observations and caveats: These tumor repertoires lack spatial information from bulk sequencing. The analyses considered CDR3 and ignored CDR1 and CDR2. Same-patient tumor repertoires overlapped at roughly 0.11 to 0.79; different patients barely overlapped.

Tumor tissue was taken before any definitive surgery or chemotherapy was given. The table came from immunoSEQ multiplex PCR; TCRdb's copy has only in-frame clones and leaves some out. The sample contains more than 15,000 clones, about 68% of which appear only once. Sequencing input: tumor tissue. The receptor comes from a human donor with high-grade serous ovarian cancer.

The CDR3 reads CASSRDGYEQYF. The CDR3 DNA reads as TGTGCCAGCAGCCGTGACGGGTACGAGCAGTACTTC. The V gene is TRBV7-9, the J gene TRBJ2-7; D gene ambiguous. V lost 5 bases to trimming and J lost 4 bases, with 9 bases between them. There are 12 residues in the CDR3. The germline V gene has CDR1 SEHNR and CDR2 FQNEAQ (reference sequence).